This T cell receptor (beta chain) was observed in a study of control samples from healthy donors and cancer patients. The CDR3 covers 13 residues. CDR1 and CDR2 from the germline V gene are GTSNPN and SVGIG (reference sequence). V lost 0 bases and J lost 1, with 6 bases in between. TCRdb keeps only in-frame clones here, not all; method: immunoSEQ multiplex PCR. In the table there are about 130,000 clones, more than 70% of which are singletons. This receptor was identified in a man aged 45 to 65 in good health. Sequenced input: blood. The genes are TRBV30 and TRBJ2-5; D gene unclear. Here the CDR3 DNA reads TGTGCCTGGAGTGTACAATTCCAAGAGACCCAGTACTTC. Amino acid sequence: CAWSVQFQETQYF.